This paragraph covers one TCR beta chain sequence. Its antigen is as yet unknown. This sample was taken from a study of cytomegalovirus exposure and HLA in healthy donors. Overall study results and limits: More clonal expansion characterized HLA-associated TCR beta chains than equally common others in a later analysis. The investigators catalogued 150 to 200 TCR beta chains as cytomegalovirus-associated.

The PCR ran on 60 Vbeta and 13 Jbeta primers. Sequencing used immunoSEQ multiplex PCR; TCRdb keeps in-frame clones, though not all of them. The top ten hold about 2.7% of the sample, which has about 150,000 clones, approximately 72% seen once. Trimming took 3 bases from V and 1 from J, leaving 21 bases between them. The CDR3 extends over 19 amino acids. Germline CDR1 SGHAT, CDR2 FQNNGV. The receptor was isolated from a young man in good health and CMV-seronegative. Sequenced input: PBMCs. The chain has TRBV11-2 and TRBJ2-2; D unresolved. DNA for the CDR3: TGTGCCAGCAGCTTGTTATTCGGAACGTCTCGGAGGAACACCGGGGAGCTGTTTTTT. Protein sequence: CASSLLFGTSRRNTGELFF.